This T cell receptor beta chain was recorded in a study of T cells after yellow fever vaccination. At the level of the study: Preparing low-cell-number fractions relied on SMART-Seq v4 Ultra Low Input.

This clonotype has just a few counts. TCRdb redid the calling of the 5' RACE reads with MiXCR, one entry per CDR3 protein. This repertoire shows hundreds of thousands of distinct CDR3 sequences, around 12% found once; its top ten account for 3.2%. The CDR3 runs 18 residues. Germline loops: CDR1 MGHRA, CDR2 YSYEKL. The trim removed 0 bases at V and 5 bases at J, leaving 11 bases unmatched. The source is a man between 18 and 29 years old who received the YFV17D yellow fever vaccine. Sequences were derived from CD4+ T cells sorted from PBMCs, sampled 15 days after the yellow fever booster vaccination. The V gene is TRBV4-1, the J gene TRBJ2-2; 8 positions agree with TRBD1. This CDR3 is CASSQESQGARQTGELFF. The CDR3 DNA reads TGCGCCAGCAGCCAAGAGTCGCAGGGGGCTAGGCAGACCGGGGAGCTGTTTTTT.